This TCR beta chain was captured by sequencing in a study of blood T cell repertoires in COVID-19. On the study more broadly: Italy, Spain and the United States were the sources of the convalescent and acute COVID-19 samples. PBMCs, B-cell-depleted T cells, or T cells were the source of the cDNA or gDNA that made up the material.

In the authors' workflow: It was from reference gene primer amplification that nucleated cell counts were estimated. Clones were sequenced by immunoSEQ multiplex PCR, and TCRdb holds only the in-frame ones, with some missing. That table is the source of V, J and clone size, and D and trimming were worked out from the DNA. The sample has around 180,000 clones; 84% are singletons. The sequenced sample was peripheral blood. This sequence originates from a human donor in a cohort sampled during active COVID-19.

The CDR3 nucleotides read TGTGCCAGCACCCCCCCCGGTGAGACCCAGTACTTC. This sequence encodes CASTPPGETQYF. V is TRBV6-5 and J is TRBJ2-5; unclear D gene. The germline CDR1 and CDR2 sequences are MNHEY and SVGAGI. V was shortened by 7 bases and J by 5 bases, with 11 bases between the two germline ends. The CDR3 has 12 residues.